Detailed here is one T cell receptor beta chain. Its target is unknown. The data originate from a study of T-cell memory formation after mild COVID-19. On the study more broadly: The two donors had largely donor-specific TCR clusters. Findings and caveats of the study: Whereas later expanders leaned CD4+, clones contracting day 15 to 85 showed a balanced CD4/CD8 makeup. Proof of SARS-CoV-2 specificity was absent for the second-wave clones that crested on day 37. Mostly located in CM and EM were contracting CD4+ clones, with contracting CD8+ clones located in EMRA.

From the 5' RACE reads, TCRdb called clonotypes with MiXCR, one entry per CDR3 protein. The table shows just over 200,000 distinct CDR3 sequences, with over 7.5% occurring only once. The germline V gene has CDR1 SEHNR and CDR2 FQNEAQ (reference sequence). The CDR3 has 14 amino acids. V lost 3 bases and J lost 7; bases outside the gene matches: 3. The sequence was obtained from a man between 18 and 29 years old who had mild COVID-19 (a few samples of this study predate the infection). Cell type and time point are not known. The gene calls are TRBV7-9 and TRBJ1-2, with 12 bases that match TRBD1. The sequenced sample was PBMCs or a T cell subset sorted from them (not recorded which). The CDR3 nucleotides are TGTGCCAGCAGCTTGGGACAGGGGGCGCTTGGCTACACCTTC. Translated: CASSLGQGALGYTF.